This T cell receptor (beta chain) was captured in a study of shared clonotypes between healthy human individuals. Using immunoSEQ multiplex PCR, the repertoire was profiled, and TCRdb retains in-frame clones only, with some absent. The sample has roughly 490,000 clones; 70% to 85% are singletons. Germline V gives CDR1 MNHNY, CDR2 SVGAGI (reference sequence). The CDR3 runs 12 residues. Trimming removed 6 bases from V and 8 bases from J, with 13 bases in between. The chain is built from TRBV6-6 and TRBJ1-2; TRBD1 is a possible D gene (5 bases). This sequence originates from a woman between 40 and 55 years old in good health. Some clones in this sample may be carry-over from other donors' samples. The sequenced sample was PBMCs. The CDR3 is CASSHTRGGYTF. The CDR3 bases are TGTGCCAGCAGCCATACCCGGGGCGGCTACACCTTC.